This T cell receptor (beta chain) was identified during a study of pediatric ulcerative colitis (dated by TCRdb to about 2019). A note on the overall study: Pancolitis was present in over 5 ulcerative colitis patients and left-sided colitis in two, and histology consistent with ulcerative colitis was found in all of these patients. Using the Pediatric Ulcerative Colitis Activity Index, a couple of patients were classed as having mild disease, several as having moderate disease and three as having acute severe colitis. From 8 or 9 newly diagnosed, treatment-naive pediatric ulcerative colitis patients and four non-IBD control children, paired blood and rectal samples were collected. Broader findings and caveats from the paper: Features of the rectal repertoire distinguished controls, mild-moderate colitis patients and acute severe colitis patients, and in acute severe colitis rectal diversity was lower because of clonal expansions. The healthy control group was small, with only a handful of individuals. Clonal overlap between a subject's own blood and rectum was significantly greater in ulcerative colitis patients than in controls, which suggests more T cell trafficking to inflamed tissue. Repertoires were derived from total lymphocyte DNA, so rare subsets such as regulatory T cells may have patterns not reflected. Two rectal CDR3 clonotypes turned up in every ulcerative colitis patient but in none of the controls. For technical reasons, the blood samples of a couple of patients yielded substantially fewer templates, so those samples were excluded from the blood-rectal overlap analysis.

On this clone itself: Its antigen remains undetermined. No per-base quality is available; no much larger clone lies one base away.

Before the diagnostic colonoscopy, none of the ulcerative colitis patients had been given immunosuppressive medication. Blood was sampled at the same time as the colonoscopy. The Wizard kit (Promega) was used to extract genomic DNA from the blood and intestinal samples. Through the immunoSEQ TRB Survey service, multiplex V and J primers were used to amplify rearranged CDR3 beta regions from genomic DNA. To keep sequencing depth equal across samples, survey-level depth of up to 500,000 reads per sample was applied. The libraries were purified and pooled, then sequenced using Illumina technology. The authors' pipeline ran thus. Productive clonality, sample overlap, pairwise scatters, CDR3 beta length, V/D/J gene usage and productiveness were assessed with immunoSEQ online tools. Calculated diversity was defined as the number of unique rearrangements divided by total templates times 100, and Shannon and Simpson indices were additionally computed. For principal component analysis, Z-score normalized data were analyzed with the R prcomp function and the ggbiplot package. Morisita's index was used to quantify blood-rectal clonal overlap within each subject. TCRdb stores this immuneACCESS table with in-frame sequences only. Part of the clones is absent; in the studies checked, under half of the shortfall reflects unresolved V genes, and no reason is known for the rest. That table supplies the V and J calls and clone size; D and trimming were determined from the DNA. This sample holds some 60,000 clones; around four fifths were observed only once. 4% to 6.5% of the sample goes to the ten largest clones.

The CDR3 runs 15 amino acids, cysteine and phenylalanine included. The DNA shown is the 45-base CDR3, in frame from base 1. Looking up the germline V gene yields CDR1 SGDLS and CDR2 YYNGEE. V is cut by 0 bases and J by 1 base, and the space between the germline ends is 10 bases. The TCR sequence derives from a boy younger than 18 with moderate ulcerative colitis. The sequence is built from TRBV9 and TRBJ1-2, and the D gene may be TRBD1, 6 bases matching. The specimen sequenced was blood. The nucleotide sequence reads as follows: TGTGCCAGCAGCGTAGGGGTAGGGGGTAACTATGGCTACACCTTC. It is translated as CASSVGVGGNYGYTF.